This T cell receptor (beta chain) is drawn from a study of blood T cell repertoires in COVID-19. As for the study in general: The study drew acute and convalescent COVID-19 samples from the United States, Italy and Spain. From T cells, B-cell-depleted T cells, or PBMCs came the material, which was cDNA or gDNA.

In assigning cohorts, the study relied on participant-reported clinical history. Recovered participants had two consecutive negative NP/OP PCR tests, healthcare professional clearance, or symptom resolution. Method: immunoSEQ multiplex PCR; TCRdb's copy keeps in-frame clones and lacks some. The sample contains hundreds of thousands of clones, roughly 91% of which appear only once. This clone was seen only once. V shed 3 bases and J 7 bases; nucleotides not matched to a gene: 6. Germline CDR1 and CDR2: SGHTA and FQGTGA. The CDR3 runs 17 residues. Sequencing was carried out using PBMCs or T cells enriched from blood (not recorded which). The TCR was taken from a man aged 35 to 55 who had recovered from COVID-19. This chain uses TRBV7-3 with TRBJ2-1; TRBD2 matches 16 bases. This CDR3 reads CASSFTGTSGRANEQFF. The CDR3 DNA sequence: TGTGCCAGCAGCTTTACCGGGACTAGCGGGAGGGCAAATGAGCAGTTCTTC.